A single sample gave rise to the 26 T cell receptor beta chains below, sequenced in a study of blood T cell repertoires in COVID-19. The method was immunoSEQ multiplex PCR; TCRdb's version includes in-frame clones alone and lacks a portion of them. The sample shows roughly 140,000 clones, 85% to 90% of them seen only once. What was sequenced was peripheral blood. These TCRs come from a man between 45 and 60 years old with active or convalescent COVID-19.

This clone was detected only a few times. This chain links TRBV5-1 with TRBJ2-1; TRBD1 aligns across 7 bases. The germline V gene has CDR1 SGHRS and CDR2 YFSETQ. The CDR3 sequence is 15 residues long. V was pared by 5 bases and J by 6 bases, with 11 bases of the junction left unmatched. CDR3 sequence reads: CASRVGQGEFNEQFF. CDR3 coding DNA: TGCGCCAGCAGAGTTGGCCAGGGGGAGTTCAATGAGCAGTTCTTC. The entire variable domain, with the rest obtained from reference TRBV5-1 and TRBJ2-1, is as follows: KAGVTQTPRYLIKTRGQQVTLSCSPISGHRSVSWYQQTPGQGLQFLFEYFSETQRNKGNFPGRFSGRQFSNSRSEMNVSTLELGDSALYLCASRVGQGEFNEQFFGPGTRLTVL.

The chain is built from TRBV6-5 and TRBJ2-2; 7 nucleotides agree with TRBD2. This CDR3 has 15 amino acids. The germline gives CDR1 MNHEY, CDR2 SVGAGI. V lost 6 bases, J lost 8 bases, and 12 bases stayed unmatched. CDR3 nucleotide sequence: TGTGCCAGCAGGGACTCAGGCGGGAGAGTTGGGGAGCTGTTTTTT. It yields the protein CASRDSGGRVGELFF.

The chain uses TRBV5-1 and TRBJ2-1, with 14 nucleotides matching TRBD2. CDR1 is SGHRS, CDR2 YFSETQ, per germline. This CDR3 has 15 residues. Losses at the gene ends were 7 bases for V and 5 bases for J; bases not matched to a gene: 5. The CDR3 nucleotides read TGCGCCAGCGTCCGACTAGCGGGAGGGAACAATGAGCAGTTCTTC. This codes for CASVRLAGGNNEQFF.

The V gene is TRBV6-4, the J gene TRBJ1-1; the D gene is possibly TRBD1 (6 bases). The germline V and J ends were trimmed by 4 bases and 4 bases, with 19 bases remaining between them. CDR3 length equals 16 residues. CDR1 MRHNA and CDR2 SNTAGT come from the germline V gene. CDR3 coding DNA: TGTGCCAGCAGTGTTGGTTGGGCACAGGGTGGCACTGAAGCTTTCTTT. This encodes CASSVGWAQGGTEAFF.

The rearrangement links TRBV27 to TRBJ1-2; D possibly corresponds to TRBD1 (5 bases). Looked up from germline, CDR1 is MNHEY and CDR2 is SMNVEV (reference sequence). The CDR3 runs to 15 residues. V was cut by 3 bases and J by 8 bases, with 19 bases left in between. CDR3 protein: CASSFRGQEGYGYTF. The CDR3 region has the DNA TGTGCCAGCAGTTTTAGGGGTCAGGAGGGCTACGGCTACACCTTC.

The chain employs TRBV4-2 and TRBJ2-7; maybe TRBD1 (6 bases). Trimming pared 0 bases from V and 2 bases from J, leaving 14 bases between. This CDR3 spans 16 amino acids. Germline assignment: CDR1 LGHNA and CDR2 YNFKEQ. The chain's CDR3 is CASSQDPDRRTYEQYF. Written as DNA, the CDR3 is TGTGCCAGCAGCCAAGACCCAGACAGGAGGACCTACGAGCAGTACTTC.

The chain is built from TRBV12-3 or TRBV12-4 and TRBJ1-3; D is uncertain. This CDR3 has 13 amino acids. V was pared by 5 bases and J by 1 base, with 6 bases between. The CDR3 bases are TGTGCCAGCAGTCCTTTGTCTGGAAACACCATATATTTT. Protein sequence: CASSPLSGNTIYF.

The rearrangement joins TRBV7-2 to TRBJ2-3; 7 positions agree with TRBD2. The CDR3 spans 16 residues. V dropped 3 bases and J dropped 0; count of bases not matched to a gene: 6. Germline V lookup: CDR1 SGHTA, CDR2 FQGNSA. In DNA, the CDR3 is TGTGCCAGCAGCTTGAGGTCAGCGGGAAGCACAGATACGCAGTATTTT. The encoded protein is CASSLRSAGSTDTQYF.

In nucleotides, the CDR3 is TGCGCCAGCAGCTTGCGGCCAGGCGACAACTATGGCTACACCTTC. This gives the protein CASSLRPGDNYGYTF. V is TRBV5-1 and J is TRBJ1-2; no definite D call. CDR3 size: 15 residues. In germline, CDR1 is SGHRS, CDR2 YFSETQ. V was shortened by 1 base and J by 2 bases, with 12 bases between the two germline ends.

The chain combines TRBV29-1 with TRBJ2-7; D is unclear. Germline V gene sequence: CDR1 SQVTM, CDR2 ANQGSEA. The CDR3 is 12 residues long. V dropped 1 base and J dropped 0 bases, with 4 bases sitting between them. The CDR3 protein is CSVEANSYEQYF. The CDR3 DNA reads as TGCAGCGTTGAAGCCAACTCCTACGAGCAGTACTTC.

The CDR3 loop is CASSYSGDHEQYF. Written as DNA, the CDR3 is TGTGCCAGCAGTTACTCTGGAGACCACGAGCAGTACTTC. The chain uses TRBV6-2 or TRBV6-3 and TRBJ2-7, with no clear D. CDR1 MNHEY and CDR2 SVGEGT come from the germline V gene. With 0 bases removed from V and 5 bases from J, the gap between germline ends came to 8 bases. The length of the CDR3 is 13 residues.

This clone was recorded once. The chain joins TRBV5-1 to TRBJ2-5; TRBD2 might be the D (5 bases). Trimming stripped 2 bases from V and 5 bases from J, with 13 bases between. CDR1 and CDR2 (germline): SGHRS, YFSETQ. This CDR3 has 14 amino acids. This CDR3 is CASSFKTKGETQYF. The DNA of the CDR3 is TGCGCCAGCAGCTTCAAGACTAAAGGGGAGACCCAGTACTTC.

This chain connects TRBV6-1 to TRBJ2-7; 7 positions agree with TRBD1. V was pared by 0 bases and J by 2 bases, with 7 bases of the junction left unmatched. Germline loops: CDR1 MNHNS, CDR2 SASEGT. This CDR3 is built from 16 residues. The CDR3 is CASSEAGRGNPYEQYF. CDR3 coding DNA: TGTGCCAGCAGTGAAGCGGGCAGGGGGAACCCCTACGAGCAGTACTTC.

This rearrangement joins TRBV5-8 to TRBJ2-1; TRBD2 aligns across 7 bases. Germline V lookup: CDR1 SGHTS, CDR2 YDEGEE. The CDR3 is made up of 15 amino acids. Losses at the gene ends were 7 bases for V and 5 bases for J; bases not matched to a gene: 12. CDR3 sequence: CASGFWTSSNNEQFF. DNA of the CDR3: TGTGCCAGCGGGTTTTGGACTAGTTCCAACAATGAGCAGTTCTTC.

This chain connects TRBV6-4 to TRBJ1-6; a weak D match, TRBD1 (6 bases). V was cut by 5 bases and J by 9 bases, with 17 bases left in between. Germline V gene data show CDR1 as MRHNA and CDR2 as SNTAGT. This CDR3 contains 15 residues. The CDR3 sequence is CASSRGTGQASPLHF. CDR3 DNA sequence: TGTGCCAGCAGTCGGGGCACAGGGCAGGCTTCACCCCTCCACTTT.

The chain joins TRBV7-9 to TRBJ2-3; 15 positions match TRBD2. V lost 5 bases, J lost 2 bases, and 5 bases stayed unmatched. Germline V CDR1 and CDR2: SEHNR, FQNEAQ (reference sequence). The CDR3 sequence is 17 residues long. This CDR3 is CASSQGLAGGSTDTQYF. The CDR3 DNA reads TGTGCCAGCAGCCAAGGACTAGCGGGAGGGTCCACAGATACGCAGTATTTT.

This chain joins TRBV10-3 and TRBJ1-2; 12 bases fit TRBD1. The CDR3 has 17 residues. With V trimmed by 2 bases and J by 6 bases, 10 bases remained unmatched. CDR1 ENHRY and CDR2 SYGVKD come from the germline V gene. Written as DNA, the CDR3 is TGTGCCATCAGTGAGACCGGGACAGGGGGCGTGAAGGATGGCTACACCTTC. Encoded protein: CAISETGTGGVKDGYTF.

The CDR3 reads CASSYSTGVDGYTF. Written as DNA, the CDR3 is TGTGCCAGCAGTTACTCGACAGGGGTTGACGGCTACACCTTC. The chain combines TRBV6-2 or TRBV6-3 with TRBJ1-2, with 8 positions matching TRBD1. The trim removed 0 bases at V and 8 bases at J, leaving 5 bases unmatched. Germline assignment: CDR1 MNHEY and CDR2 SVGEGT. The CDR3 spans 14 residues.

On this clone: This sample also contains other DNA sequences that code for the same CDR3. The CDR3 here is CSVVTGGGQPQHF. In nucleotides, the CDR3 is TGCAGCGTTGTGACTGGGGGGGGACAGCCCCAGCATTTT. The chain carries TRBV29-1 and TRBJ1-5; D is possibly TRBD1 (5 bases). The length of the CDR3 is 13 residues. Germline CDR1 reads SQVTM; CDR2 reads ANQGSEA. V lost 4 bases, J lost 7 bases, and 14 bases lay in between.

A few counts support this clone. The chain has TRBV29-1 and TRBJ2-7; D unresolved. V gave up 7 bases and J gave up 0 bases, with 13 bases separating them. The CDR3 is made up of 13 amino acids. CDR1 and CDR2 from the germline V gene are SQVTM and ANQGSEA. CDR3 amino acids: CSAVMRSSYEQYF. The CDR3 region has the DNA TGCAGCGCCGTCATGAGGTCCTCCTACGAGCAGTACTTC.

This CDR3 is CASRGDRHTEAFF. The CDR3 DNA reads TGTGCCAGCAGGGGAGATCGGCACACTGAAGCTTTCTTT. The chain uses TRBV12-3 or TRBV12-4 and TRBJ1-1; no firm D call. This CDR3 spans 13 amino acids. V was trimmed by 6 bases and J by 3 bases, leaving 11 bases between them.

The gene calls are TRBV24-1 and TRBJ2-3, with D perhaps TRBD1 (6 bases). Germline CDR1 KGHDR, CDR2 SFDVKD. The CDR3 runs 15 residues. V was pared by 3 bases and J by 1 base, with 10 bases between. As DNA, the CDR3 is TGTGCCACCAGTGATGCGGACAGCCGCACAGATACGCAGTATTTT. It encodes CATSDADSRTDTQYF.

The CDR3 reads CASSQDTGQGVNQPQHF. The DNA for the CDR3 is TGTGCCAGCTCACAAGATACGGGACAGGGGGTCAATCAGCCCCAGCATTTT. The chain carries TRBV18 and TRBJ1-5; 11 bases fit TRBD1. Per the germline V gene, CDR1 is KGHSH and CDR2 is LQKENI. There are 17 residues in the CDR3. The trim removed 4 bases at V and 3 bases at J, leaving 8 bases unmatched.

The J gene is TRBJ2-3, the V gene TRBV6-2 or TRBV6-3; D may be TRBD2 (6 bases). Looked up from germline, CDR1 is MNHEY and CDR2 is SVGEGT. This CDR3 is built from 14 residues. Deletions cut 4 bases from V and 2 bases from J, with 10 bases between. The DNA of the CDR3 is TGTGCCAGCAGTTCTGGGACTTACACAGATACGCAGTATTTT. Translating it yields CASSSGTYTDTQYF.

The V call is TRBV11-3, the J call TRBJ1-1; 9 bases match TRBD1. The CDR3 loop spans 15 amino acids. The V and J ends lost 3 bases and 1 base, in that order; junction bases with no gene match: 3. Germline-derived CDR1 and CDR2 are SGHNT and YENEEA. The DNA for the CDR3 is TGTGCCAGCAGCTTGGGGACAGGGAAGAACACTGAAGCTTTCTTT. It codes for CASSLGTGKNTEAFF.

The rearrangement uses TRBV7-3 and TRBJ1-1, with unresolved D. V was cut by 4 bases and J by 3 bases, with 3 bases left in between. The CDR3 runs to 11 residues. Per the germline V gene, CDR1 is SGHTA and CDR2 is FQGTGA. CDR3 protein: CASSSDTEAFF. CDR3 coding DNA: TGTGCCAGCAGCTCCGACACTGAAGCTTTCTTT.